Shown below are 6 T cell receptor beta chains from a single sample sequenced in a study of T cell responses to AZD1222 COVID-19 vaccine. Sequencing was performed with immunoSEQ multiplex PCR; in TCRdb, only in-frame clones are kept and a portion is missing. The sample holds around 140,000 clones, just under 95% seen once. The input for sequencing was peripheral blood, taken on day 0 of AZD1222 vaccination. The origin of the receptors is an adult in good health.

The CDR3 coding sequence is TGTGCCACCAGTGAGGGGACAGGGAATTACGAAAAACTGTTTTTT. Translating it yields CATSEGTGNYEKLFF. V gene TRBV24-1 combines with J gene TRBJ1-4; TRBD1 matches 9 bases. Germline V lookup: CDR1 KGHDR, CDR2 SFDVKD. The junction had 7 bases not matched to a gene; V was cut back by 4 bases and J by 8 bases. The CDR3 contains 15 residues.

This clone was recorded once. The chain couples TRBV15 to TRBJ1-3; D is unresolved. CDR3 length: 14 residues. Germline assignment: CDR1 LNHNV and CDR2 YYDKDF (reference sequence). V was trimmed by 6 bases and J by 0 bases, leaving 9 bases between them. The CDR3 bases are TGTGCCACCAGATCGCCGAGCTCTGGAAACACCATATATTTT. As protein: CATRSPSSGNTIYF.

The rearrangement links TRBV19 to TRBJ1-2; D gene unclear. Germline V CDR1 and CDR2: LNHDA, SQIVND (reference sequence). This CDR3 spans 14 amino acids. Trimming left V 2 bases short and J 4 bases short, with 11 bases between. The CDR3 loop reads CASSISALLYGYTF. CDR3 DNA: TGTGCCAGTAGTATATCGGCTCTGCTCTATGGCTACACCTTC.

This clone appeared once. The chain couples TRBV4-2 to TRBJ1-2; 7 nucleotides line up with TRBD1. The CDR3 is 18 amino acids. Germline loops: CDR1 LGHNA, CDR2 YNFKEQ. With V trimmed by 5 bases and J by 7 bases, 22 bases remained unmatched. The CDR3 DNA reads as TGTGCCAGCAGCTACCAGACGATGGGTACAGGGGCGATAGGTGGCTACACCTTC. Its protein is CASSYQTMGTGAIGGYTF.

The genes are TRBV11-2 and TRBJ2-1; a possible D gene is TRBD2 (5 bases). From germline, CDR1 is SGHAT and CDR2 FQNNGV. Trimming left V 8 bases short and J 0 bases short, with 14 bases between. The CDR3 has 15 residues. DNA of the CDR3: TGTGCCAGCCGAGGACTCACCAGCTCCTACAATGAGCAGTTCTTC. It yields the protein CASRGLTSSYNEQFF.

The chain carries TRBV9 and TRBJ2-7; D is perhaps TRBD1 or TRBD2 (5 bases each). V was pared by 4 bases and J by 0 bases, with 11 bases between. Germline CDR1 SGDLS, CDR2 YYNGEE. This CDR3 has 14 residues. CDR3 region: CASSLGRSSYEQYF. In DNA, the CDR3 is TGTGCCAGCAGCCTGGGACGGAGCTCCTACGAGCAGTACTTC.